These T cell receptor beta chains were read from a single sample in a study of blood T cell repertoires in COVID-19. Produced via immunoSEQ multiplex PCR; TCRdb's table is partial and in-frame only. The sample includes 150,000 to 250,000 clones, about four fifths of them seen just once. The sequencing input was PBMCs or T cells enriched from blood (not recorded which). Receptors originate from a man aged 35-49 years who had recovered from COVID-19. CDR3s include the opening cysteine and the closing phenylalanine or tryptophan. The D gene is left open where the match is weak. The listing skips clone size in some rows; elsewhere it reads once, few, many or a size class.

>-|TRBV6-5|TRBJ1-2|-
CASSPTLNGYTF
TGTGCCAGCAGCCCCACTCTTAATGGCTACACCTTC
>TRBD1|TRBV2|TRBJ1-5|-
CASRGTGDQPQHF
TGTGCCAGCCGGGGGACAGGAGATCAGCCCCAGCATTTT
>-|TRBV9|TRBJ2-2|-
CASSVAGGNTGELFF
TGTGCCAGCAGCGTAGCTGGGGGCAACACCGGGGAGCTGTTTTTT
>TRBD2|TRBV29-1|TRBJ2-1|-
CSVYRTSGTKVYEQFF
TGCAGCGTTTACAGGACTAGCGGGACTAAGGTCTATGAGCAGTTCTTC
>-|TRBV9|TRBJ1-5|-
CASSASGFGNQPQHF
TGTGCCAGCAGCGCCTCGGGATTCGGCAATCAGCCCCAGCATTTT
>-|TRBV6-5|TRBJ2-5|-
CASSRSEETQYF
TGTGCCAGCAGCCGTTCCGAGGAGACCCAGTACTTC
>-|TRBV27|TRBJ1-2|-
CASSLKPTSNGYTF
TGTGCCAGCAGTTTAAAGCCGACATCTAATGGCTACACCTTC
>TRBD1|TRBV5-1|TRBJ1-1|-
CASREGTGGVRNTEAFF
TGCGCCAGCAGGGAAGGGACAGGGGGCGTCAGGAACACTGAAGCTTTCTTT
>-|TRBV27|TRBJ1-2|-
CASSSTGFYGYTF
TGTGCCAGCAGTTCCACAGGATTCTATGGCTACACCTTC
>-|TRBV6-5|TRBJ1-5|once
CASSYGLPSNQPQHF
TGTGCCAGCAGTTACGGACTGCCTAGCAATCAGCCCCAGCATTTT
>-|TRBV10-3|TRBJ2-5|few
CAISESGGALETQYF
TGTGCCATCAGTGAGTCGGGGGGGGCGTTGGAGACCCAGTACTTC
>-|TRBV12-5|TRBJ1-1|-
CASGLSHREGTEAFF
TGTGCTAGTGGTTTGTCACACAGGGAGGGCACTGAAGCTTTCTTT
>-|TRBV27|TRBJ1-1|-
CASSSRQGNTEAFF
TGTGCCAGCAGTTCCCGCCAGGGGAACACTGAAGCTTTCTTT
>TRBD2|TRBV7-7|TRBJ2-5|-
CASSSLAGTQTQYF
TGTGCTAGCAGCTCCCTAGCGGGCACCCAGACCCAGTACTTC
>-|TRBV29-1|TRBJ2-3|-
CSVDPLADTQYF
TGCAGCGTTGACCCCTTAGCGGATACGCAGTATTTT
>-|TRBV12-5|TRBJ1-1|-
CASGLGLSQANTEAFF
TGTGCTAGTGGTTTGGGGTTGTCACAGGCGAACACTGAAGCTTTCTTT
>-|TRBV7-9|TRBJ1-1|-
CASSLAARTEAFF
TGTGCCAGCAGCTTAGCGGCCCGCACTGAAGCTTTCTTT
>TRBD2|TRBV13|TRBJ2-5|-
CASSPLAGGPGETQYF
TGTGCCAGCAGCCCTCTAGCGGGAGGGCCGGGGGAGACCCAGTACTTC
>-|TRBV9|TRBJ2-5|-
CASSVQGGETQYF
TGTGCCAGCAGCGTACAGGGGGGAGAGACCCAGTACTTC
>-|TRBV28|TRBJ2-5|-
CASSLGAEETQYF
TGTGCCAGCAGTTTAGGGGCAGAAGAGACCCAGTACTTC
>-|TRBV28|TRBJ1-3|-
CASWTASGNTIYF
TGTGCCAGCTGGACAGCATCTGGAAACACCATATATTTT
>-|TRBV24-1|TRBJ1-2|-
CATAAPGAGDYGYTF
TGTGCCACCGCGGCGCCAGGGGCGGGGGACTATGGCTACACCTTC